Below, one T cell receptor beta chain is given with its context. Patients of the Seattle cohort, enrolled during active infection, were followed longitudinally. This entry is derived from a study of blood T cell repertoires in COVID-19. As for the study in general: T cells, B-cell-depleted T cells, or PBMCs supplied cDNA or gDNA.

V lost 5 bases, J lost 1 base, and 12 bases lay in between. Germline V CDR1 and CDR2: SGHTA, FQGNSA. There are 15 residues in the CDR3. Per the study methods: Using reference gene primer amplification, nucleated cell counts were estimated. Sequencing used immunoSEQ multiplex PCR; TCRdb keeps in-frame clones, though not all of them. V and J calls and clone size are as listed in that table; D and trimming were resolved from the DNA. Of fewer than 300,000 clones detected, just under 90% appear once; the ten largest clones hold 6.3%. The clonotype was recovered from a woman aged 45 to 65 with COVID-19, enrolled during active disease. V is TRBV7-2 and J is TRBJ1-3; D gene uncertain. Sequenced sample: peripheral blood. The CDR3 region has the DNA TGTGCCAGCAGCCTCGGGTATCTATCTGGAAACACCATATATTTT. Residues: CASSLGYLSGNTIYF.